Listed below are T cell receptor beta chains from one sample, sequenced in a study of PD-L1 blockade in urothelial cancer. Profiled with immunoSEQ multiplex PCR; TCRdb holds only in-frame clones, not every one. The table lists about 73,000 clones, 70% to 90% of them singletons. Sequencing was performed on PBMCs, taken around atezolizumab (anti-PD-L1) treatment. The source of these receptors is a man aged 55 to 69 with urothelial cancer. The CDR3 runs from the conserved cysteine through the conserved F or W. The D gene is left open where the match is weak. Size is stated for part of the rows, as once, few or many counts, or as a class when the clone is expanded.

clone_size	v_call	j_call	d_call	cdr3_aa	cdr3_nt
-	TRBV6-5	TRBJ2-2	TRBD1	CASSLAGTGGSGELFF	TGTGCCAGCAGTTTAGCCGGGACAGGGGGCTCCGGGGAGCTGTTTTTT
-	TRBV4-1	TRBJ2-3	TRBD2	CASSQDKLAGIGDTQYF	TGCGCCAGCAGCCAAGATAAATTAGCGGGAATTGGGGATACGCAGTATTTT
medium-sized	TRBV5-8	TRBJ2-1	-	CASLTGLGEQFF	TGTGCCAGTCTAACAGGGCTGGGTGAGCAGTTCTTC
-	TRBV6-4	TRBJ2-2	-	CASSGFEGGELFF	TGTGCCAGCAGTGGCTTTGAGGGCGGGGAGCTGTTTTTT
-	TRBV6-5	TRBJ1-2	-	CATLRGLYYGYTF	TGTGCCACCCTCCGGGGTCTCTACTATGGCTACACCTTC
-	TRBV27	TRBJ1-4	TRBD1	CASSLWGQGAEKLFF	TGTGCCAGCAGTTTATGGGGGCAGGGGGCGGAAAAACTGTTTTTT
-	TRBV5-1	TRBJ2-3	-	CASSFTGWTSTDTQYF	TGCGCCAGCAGCTTCACAGGGTGGACTAGCACAGATACGCAGTATTTT
once	TRBV5-8	TRBJ1-3	-	CASHLGSYSGNTIYF	TGTGCCAGCCACCTAGGGAGTTACTCTGGAAACACCATATATTTT
-	TRBV5-1	TRBJ2-5	-	CASSLGGGETQYF	TGCGCCAGCAGCTTAGGGGGGGGAGAGACCCAGTACTTC
-	TRBV18	TRBJ1-2	-	CASSPAGDRGYTF	TGTGCCAGCTCACCGGCAGGGGATCGTGGCTACACCTTC
-	TRBV2	TRBJ2-4	-	CASGVGDRKNIQYF	TGTGCCAGCGGGGTGGGAGATAGGAAAAACATTCAGTACTTC
-	TRBV28	TRBJ2-7	TRBD2	CASSLASGRVGYEQYF	TGTGCCAGCAGTTTAGCTAGCGGGAGGGTGGGGTACGAGCAGTACTTC
-	TRBV9	TRBJ2-1	TRBD1	CASSVTGTGYNEQFF	TGTGCCAGCAGCGTGACCGGGACAGGCTACAATGAGCAGTTCTTC
-	TRBV9	TRBJ2-5	TRBD2	CASSVTSGRSETQYF	TGTGCCAGCAGCGTGACTAGCGGGAGATCCGAGACCCAGTACTTC
-	TRBV6-6	TRBJ2-7	-	CASTDGGVRGGYEQYF	TGTGCCAGCACCGACGGGGGCGTGAGGGGGGGTTACGAGCAGTACTTC
-	TRBV5-1	TRBJ2-3	-	CASSLAGPPPPDTQYF	TGCGCCAGCAGCTTGGCGGGTCCCCCTCCCCCAGATACGCAGTATTTT
-	TRBV15	TRBJ2-1	TRBD2	CATSRPTSDEQFF	TGTGCCACCAGCAGACCAACTAGCGATGAGCAGTTCTTC
-	TRBV4-3	TRBJ2-1	-	CASSQDYRVPFNEQFF	TGCGCCAGCAGCCAAGATTACAGGGTCCCCTTTAATGAGCAGTTCTTC